Given below is one T cell receptor (beta chain) in context. The CDR3 has 16 amino acids. J gave up 8 bases and V 4 bases, and 10 bases lay outside the gene matches. Germline lookup yields CDR1 SGHTA and CDR2 FQGNSA. The sample belongs to a study of cytomegalovirus exposure and HLA in healthy donors. The PCR contained 60 Vbeta and 13 Jbeta primers. Assay used: immunoSEQ multiplex PCR; TCRdb lists only in-frame clones, some missing. The table shows 120,000 or so clones, with about 10% occurring only once. J is TRBJ2-1 and V is TRBV7-2, with 11 nucleotides matching TRBD2. Sequencing was done on a sample of PBMCs. This TCR was sampled from a woman younger than 30 in good health and CMV-seropositive. The CDR3 sequence: CASSSHSGRAGDEQFF. The CDR3 DNA follows: TGTGCCAGCAGCTCCCATAGCGGGAGGGCCGGCGATGAGCAGTTCTTC.